This T cell receptor (beta chain) was captured in a study of T cells in Graves' hyperthyroidism and ophthalmopathy. In the study overall: Peripheral blood collection took place at initial diagnosis, before any treatment.

For the diagnoses, clinical symptoms, serum thyroxine and TRAb, thyroid ultrasound and orbital computed tomography were used. The PBMCs studied were ones that came from roughly 11 ml fresh peripheral blood. Germline loops: CDR1 LGHNA, CDR2 YNFKEQ. The CDR3 extends over 14 amino acids. Researchers amplified the TCR beta CDR3 regions from RNA transcripts. TCR CDR3 underwent first-round RT-PCR with the HTBI primer set. MiXCR, run by TCRdb on the multiplex PCR reads, gives a single entry per CDR3 protein. Seen here are roughly 280,000 distinct CDR3 sequences, around 15% observed once, and the top ten hold about 51%. Study-level findings and limits: Ophthalmopathy could be told apart from stable hyperthyroidism with a 13 V-J model.

This clonotype was counted between two and nine times. Its antigen remains unknown. The junction departs from the called germline gene at one end, perhaps through a read error. The receptor was isolated from an older woman with Graves' ophthalmopathy. The source material was blood. The genes are TRBV4-2 and TRBJ1-2; D might be TRBD1 (5 bases). DNA of the CDR3: TGTGCCAGCAGGCAAGGGGCGGGCGTCTATGGCTACACCTTC. Translating it yields CASRQGAGVYGYTF.